This T cell receptor (beta chain) is from a study of graft-versus-host responses after intestinal transplantation. Across the study: All recipients were transplanted with multivisceral, liver-intestinal, or isolated intestinal grafts. Every recipient underwent anti-thymocyte globulin induction, then tacrolimus and steroids for three to four years. Study outcomes and limitations: Recipient bone marrow held GvH clones, some seen earlier in ileum or blood.

As for this clone: What it binds is not known.

Sequencing used immunoSEQ multiplex PCR; TCRdb keeps in-frame clones, though not all of them. The sample consists of 25,000 to 30,000 clones, 85% to 95% of them appearing once. From germline, CDR1 is MNHEY and CDR2 SVGAGI. The ends lost 6 bases at V and 8 bases at J; junction bases unmatched: 2. CDR3 length: 13 amino acids. The receptor was isolated from a human patient who received an intestinal transplant, so some T cells may come from the graft donor. This material consisted of PBMCs, taken 18 days after transplant. The J gene is TRBJ2-1, the V gene TRBV6-5, with 12 bases that match TRBD2. The CDR3 here is CASRRLAGDEQFF. CDR3 bases: TGTGCCAGCAGAAGACTAGCGGGGGATGAGCAGTTCTTC.